This TCR beta chain appears in the sequencing data of a study of beta chain features in type 1 diabetes (dated by TCRdb to 2017 to 2018). A note on the overall study: Patients and healthy donors did not differ in mean age, gender distribution, total cell number or subset yield. Regulatory and stem cell-like memory subsets were obtained from only 8 patients and about eight healthy donors, while naive and central memory subsets were obtained from all 28 donors. A total of approximately 100,000,000 sorted cells were examined across all samples, and the number of cells per subset was strongly correlated with RNA yield. The study compared the TCRB repertoires of sorted circulating CD4+ T cell subsets in recently diagnosed type 1 diabetes patients with those in matched healthy donors.

Each donor gave one peripheral blood draw, averaging approximately 0.11 L, which was collected into heparinised tubes. Naive, central memory, regulatory and stem cell-like memory CD4+ T cells were sorted on a BD FACSAria II using a panel including CD45RO, CCR7, CD25, CD127, CD95 and CD27. All sorted populations exceeded 98% purity. PBMCs were separated immediately by Lymphoprep density gradient centrifugation and were stained directly, without being cultured. So that batch effects would be minimized, each experiment stained and sorted samples in pairs, pairing one healthy donor with one patient. The investigation overall reported the following: Naive, central memory and regulatory TCRB repertoires appeared more similar among patients than among healthy donors. Sequencing cDNA rather than genomic DNA could over-represent highly expressing activated cells, although activation and CD3 levels did not differ between groups. In all four CD4+ subsets, TCRB CDR3 length was moderately but significantly shorter in type 1 diabetes patients. Shorter templates might be favored by PCR, yet because patient and control samples were amplified and corrected together, any such skew would affect both groups equally. Only small numbers of individuals were included in the HLA sub-analyses, which left unresolved whether HLA type had any influence on TCRB rearrangement. Fewer insertions and more nucleotide deletions at VDJ recombination sites were observed in patients with type 1 diabetes, implying thymic rearrangement abnormalities.

The entire amount of isolated RNA was reverse transcribed using the High Capacity cDNA Reverse Transcription Kit, so the sequenced TCRB transcripts were expressed ones. Naive, central memory and regulatory T cell samples underwent deep immunoSEQ sequencing, averaging approximately 3.5 million total reads per sample. Sorted cells were lysed in RLT buffer, and RNA was extracted using DNase-treated RNeasy Micro or Mini kits according to cell number. To prevent cross-contamination, every cell subset was processed on its own, while patient and healthy donor samples were processed together. TCRB sequences were amplified from cDNA with the immunoSEQ multiplex PCR, producing 87-bp fragments spanning the CDR3 region. Amplicons were sequenced on the Illumina HiSeq platform. As for the authors' bioinformatics: PCR bias was corrected computationally using synthetic template baselines, and reads within Hamming distance 2 were collapsed, with unmergeable singletons discarded. By aligning reads against IMGT, V, D and J genes, CDR3 length, and insertions or deletions at six rearrangement sites were assigned. Clonotype counts were normalized to sorted cell number within each subset before computing true diversity and Gini coefficients with the tcR R package. The overlap coefficient, calculated on TCRB nucleotide sequences, was used to measure repertoire sharing. This is the immuneACCESS table as TCRdb keeps it, with only in-frame sequences that have V and J called. A part of the clones is gone; compared with another copy, unresolved V genes explain less than half, and the rest is unexplained. For V, J and clone size, that table is used; D and trimming come from the DNA. In this sample the table shows some 63,000 clones, around 63% of which occur a single time. The top ten clonotypes cover over 2% of the sample.

From a lookup of the germline V gene, CDR1 and CDR2 are SGHRS and YFSETQ. Inclusive of the bounding cysteine and phenylalanine, the CDR3 is 16 residues long. Just CDR3 DNA is preserved here, 48 bases in frame from base 1. A distance of 21 bases separates the germline ends of V and J, which lose 6 bases and 3 bases respectively. Notes on this clone: Its recognized antigen is unknown. Within one base of it there is no much larger clone, and no base qualities were kept.

The sequence is built from TRBV5-1 and TRBJ1-1; the D gene remains uncertain. The TCR was taken from a young woman in good health. The sequenced sample consisted of Tregs from blood. In light of the paper, this sample's cell subset or site label describes: regulatory CD4+ T cells. The nucleotides read TGCGCCAGCACCCCAAGACTCTTCTCGTCGGACACTGAAGCTTTCTTT. It specifies CASTPRLFSSDTEAFF.